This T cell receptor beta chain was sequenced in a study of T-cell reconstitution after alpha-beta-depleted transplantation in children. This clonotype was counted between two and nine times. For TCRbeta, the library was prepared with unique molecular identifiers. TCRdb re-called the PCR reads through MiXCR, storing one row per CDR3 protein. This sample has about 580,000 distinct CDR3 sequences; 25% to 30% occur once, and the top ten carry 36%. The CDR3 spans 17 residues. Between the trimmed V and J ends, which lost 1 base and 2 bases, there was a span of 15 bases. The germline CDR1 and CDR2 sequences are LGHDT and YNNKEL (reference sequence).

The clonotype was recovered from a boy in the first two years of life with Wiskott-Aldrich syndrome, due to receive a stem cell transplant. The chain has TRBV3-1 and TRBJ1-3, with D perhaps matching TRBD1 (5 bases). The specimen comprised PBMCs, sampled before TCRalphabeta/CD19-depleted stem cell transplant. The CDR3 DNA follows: TGTGCCAGCAGCCAAGTTGCGGGGGGATCTACTGGAAACACCATATATTTT. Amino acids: CASSQVAGGSTGNTIYF.